This paragraph reports one T cell receptor beta chain. The data derive from a study of blood T cell repertoires in COVID-19. Study overall: Acute and convalescent COVID-19 samples came from the United States, Italy and Spain. The cDNA or gDNA used as material had been derived from T cells, B-cell-depleted T cells, or PBMCs.

In the study's own analysis: How many nucleated cells were present was estimated from reference gene primer amplification. Profiled with immunoSEQ multiplex PCR; TCRdb holds only in-frame clones, not every one. From that table come the V and J calls and clone size; the DNA was used to work out D and trimming. This sample has approximately 150,000 clones; over 65% occur once, and the top ten carry less than 2.5%. This CDR3 has 17 amino acids. CDR1 LGHDT and CDR2 YNNKEL come from the germline V gene (reference sequence). Trimming took 3 bases from V and 0 from J; bases not matched to a gene: 7. Source material: peripheral blood. V usage is TRBV3-1 (or the pseudogene TRBV3-2) and J usage is TRBJ1-3, with TRBD1 matching over 8 bases. The TCR comes from a man between 70 and 80 years old with acute or convalescent COVID-19. The CDR3 DNA is TGTGCCAGCAGCCATCCGGGACAGGTCCTCTCTGGAAACACCATATATTTT. Amino acids: CASSHPGQVLSGNTIYF.